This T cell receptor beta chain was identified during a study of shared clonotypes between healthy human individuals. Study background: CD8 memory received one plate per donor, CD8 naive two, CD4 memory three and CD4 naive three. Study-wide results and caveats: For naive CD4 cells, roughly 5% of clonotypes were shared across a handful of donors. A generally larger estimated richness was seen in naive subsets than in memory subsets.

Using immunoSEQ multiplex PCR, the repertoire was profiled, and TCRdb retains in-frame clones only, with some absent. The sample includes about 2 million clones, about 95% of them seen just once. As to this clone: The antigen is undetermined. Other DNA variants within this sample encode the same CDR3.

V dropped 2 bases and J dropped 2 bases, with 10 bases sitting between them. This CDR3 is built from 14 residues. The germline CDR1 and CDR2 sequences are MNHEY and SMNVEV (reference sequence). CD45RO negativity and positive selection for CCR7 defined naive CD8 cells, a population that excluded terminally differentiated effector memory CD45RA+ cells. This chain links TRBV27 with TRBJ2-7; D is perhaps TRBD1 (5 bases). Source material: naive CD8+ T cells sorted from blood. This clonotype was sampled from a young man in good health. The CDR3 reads CASSLKGSPYEQYF. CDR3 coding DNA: TGTGCCAGCAGTTTAAAGGGGTCCCCCTACGAGCAGTACTTC.